The 32 T cell receptor beta chains in this list originate from one sample, sequenced in a study of siplizumab effects on memory and regulatory T cells. The assay was immunoSEQ multiplex PCR, and TCRdb's table has in-frame clones only and misses some. Among several thousand clones, approximately 70% were seen once, and the ten largest hold roughly 69%. The specimen was effector memory CD8+ T cells sorted from blood. The sample's subset: unstimulated CD8+ effector memory T cells. These receptors all come from a human donor in good health.

V is TRBV7-9 and J is TRBJ2-1; 8 bases align to TRBD2. The CDR3 has 15 residues. J was trimmed by 3 bases and V by 5 bases; bases with no gene match: 6. The germline gives CDR1 SEHNR, CDR2 FQNEAQ (reference sequence). CDR3 protein: CASSGTSGNYNEQFF. CDR3 nucleotides: TGTGCCAGCAGCGGCACTAGCGGTAACTACAATGAGCAGTTCTTC. Drawing the rest from reference TRBV7-9 and TRBJ2-1, the complete variable domain is DTGVSQNPRHKITKRGQNVTFRCDPISEHNRLYWYRQTLGQGPEFLTYFQNEAQLEKSRLLSDRFSAERPKGSFSTLEIQRTEQGDSAMYLCASSGTSGNYNEQFFGPGTRLTVL.

V and J are TRBV7-9 and TRBJ2-3, with TRBD1 matching over 8 bases. V shed 5 bases, J shed 6 bases, and the junction held 4 bases outside the gene matches. The CDR3 is made up of 13 amino acids. CDR1 and CDR2 from the germline V gene are SEHNR and FQNEAQ (reference sequence). CDR3 nucleotides: TGTGCCAGCAGCCTCGGGACAGGTGATACGCAGTATTTT. Translating gives CASSLGTGDTQYF.

The CDR3: CASSVGGTAYEQYF. The CDR3 DNA sequence: TGTGCCAGCAGCGTAGGCGGGACAGCCTACGAGCAGTACTTC. The chain links TRBV9 to TRBJ2-7, with D perhaps matching TRBD1 (7 bases). V was pared by 0 bases and J by 2 bases, with 9 bases between. This CDR3 region has 14 residues. CDR1 is SGDLS and CDR2 is YYNGEE in the germline V gene.

This chain joins TRBV7-9 and TRBJ2-7, with 15 bases matching TRBD2. Trimming removed 0 bases from V and 6 bases from J; junction bases left unmatched: 9. CDR1 SEHNR and CDR2 FQNEAQ come from the germline V gene (reference sequence). This CDR3 region has 18 residues. This CDR3 reads CASSLAWRTSGRDVEQYF. The CDR3 DNA is TGTGCCAGCAGCTTAGCTTGGAGGACTAGCGGGAGGGACGTCGAGCAGTACTTC.

Written as DNA, the CDR3 is TGTGCCAGCAGTTTAGGACTAGCGGGAGTTTTTGGTGGTGAGCAGTTCTTC. This translates into CASSLGLAGVFGGEQFF. The chain carries TRBV27 and TRBJ2-1; 13 nucleotides agree with TRBD2. J was trimmed by 9 bases and V by 2 bases; bases with no gene match: 10. The germline V gene has CDR1 MNHEY and CDR2 SMNVEV (reference sequence). This CDR3 has 17 residues.

The V and J genes are TRBV6-1 and TRBJ2-3, with D hard to call. The CDR3 is 15 amino acids. The germline gives CDR1 MNHNS, CDR2 SASEGT. V shed 1 base and J shed 0 bases, with 8 bases lying between them. The CDR3 reads CASSEGDRSTDTQYF. The CDR3 nucleotides read TGTGCCAGCAGTGAAGGTGACCGAAGCACAGATACGCAGTATTTT.

The V and J genes are TRBV6-5 and TRBJ2-2; the match to TRBD2 covers 7 bases. CDR1 is MNHEY, CDR2 SVGAGI, per germline. After removal of 6 bases from V and 3 bases from J, the junction contained 4 bases not matched to a gene. The CDR3 is made up of 14 amino acids. Written as DNA, the CDR3 is TGTGCCAGCAGGGGAGGGGCGGACACCGGGGAGCTGTTTTTT. Translated, it gives CASRGGADTGELFF.

This chain links TRBV29-1 with TRBJ1-1; D remains ambiguous. CDR1 is SQVTM and CDR2 is ANQGSEA in the germline V gene. This CDR3 has 15 amino acids. V was shortened by 1 base and J by 0 bases, with 12 bases between the two germline ends. The CDR3 sequence is CSVEVAVYMNTEAFF. CDR3 coding DNA: TGCAGCGTTGAAGTGGCAGTGTACATGAACACTGAAGCTTTCTTT.

A note on this clone: Being one base from a much bigger clone, this may be a read error. The sample contains more than one DNA sequence encoding this CDR3. The chain combines TRBV10-2 with TRBJ2-7; D unresolved. The CDR3 is made up of 15 amino acids. The V gene's germline CDR1 is WSHSY and CDR2 SAAADI. CDR3 protein: CASSPPLDGPYEQYF. The CDR3 DNA follows: TGCGCCAGCAGTCCTCCCCTAGATGGTCCCTACGAGCAGTACTTT.

The gene calls are TRBV19 and TRBJ2-5, with TRBD2 matching over 11 bases. The trim removed 6 bases at V and 4 bases at J, leaving 7 bases unmatched. Germline V CDR1 and CDR2: LNHDA, SQIVND (reference sequence). The CDR3 has 15 residues. CDR3 amino acids: CASRGTSGDVETQYF. The CDR3, as DNA: TGTGCCAGTAGAGGGACTAGCGGTGACGTAGAGACCCAGTACTTC.

The genes are TRBV7-8 and TRBJ2-3; possible D gene TRBD2, 5 bases. Trimming cost V 1 base and J 8 bases, with 22 bases left between them. This CDR3 spans 17 amino acids. Germline lookup yields CDR1 SGHVS and CDR2 FQNEAQ. In nucleotides, the CDR3 is TGTGCCAGCAGCTTAGATCGTGTGAGCGGCCTTCTACGTACGCAGTATTTT. It is translated as CASSLDRVSGLLRTQYF.

The V gene is TRBV6-4, the J gene TRBJ1-1; 7 bases are a match to TRBD1. The J segment lost 2 bases and the V segment lost 3 bases, leaving 3 bases of the junction unmatched. The CDR3 spans 14 residues. Germline values: CDR1 MRHNA, CDR2 SNTAGT. The CDR3 DNA reads TGTGCCAGCAGTGAGACAGGGTCAAACACTGAAGCTTTCTTT. Protein sequence: CASSETGSNTEAFF.

The chain combines TRBV5-3 with TRBJ2-7, with TRBD1 matching 11 bases. TRBV5-3 is an ORF; its function is uncertain. Germline trimming cut 6 bases from V and 2 bases from J; bases unmatched to any gene: 16. This CDR3 has 18 amino acids. The CDR3 protein is CARTKPGTGGRRPYEQYF. The DNA for the CDR3 is TGTGCCAGAACCAAGCCCGGGACAGGGGGTAGGCGCCCCTACGAGCAGTACTTC.

This chain links TRBV7-9 with TRBJ1-2, with 9 bases matching TRBD1. Germline V lookup: CDR1 SEHNR, CDR2 FQNEAQ (reference sequence). The CDR3 is 17 amino acids. The V and J ends lost 4 bases and 5 bases, in that order; junction bases with no gene match: 14. The chain's CDR3 is CASSYSAGTGSRYGYTF. Written as DNA, the CDR3 is TGTGCCAGCAGCTACAGCGCCGGGACAGGGAGTCGTTATGGCTACACCTTC.

The rearrangement joins TRBV6-4 to TRBJ2-2; 7 nucleotides line up with TRBD2. Per the germline V gene, CDR1 is MRHNA and CDR2 is SNTAGT. V dropped 3 bases and J dropped 7; count of bases not matched to a gene: 5. The CDR3 extends over 14 amino acids. This chain's CDR3 is CASSEAGEDGELFF. The DNA for the CDR3 is TGTGCCAGCAGTGAGGCGGGGGAGGACGGGGAGCTGTTTTTT.

The chain combines TRBV15 with TRBJ1-1, with D unresolved. CDR1 and CDR2 from the germline V gene are LNHNV and YYDKDF (reference sequence). The CDR3 totals 16 residues. Trimming removed 3 bases from V and 3 bases from J, with 17 bases in between. CDR3 nucleotides: TGTGCCACCAGCAGTGGGTACGGGGTTGCGGACACTGAAGCTTTCTTT. It translates to CATSSGYGVADTEAFF.

CDR3 sequence (DNA): TGTGCCAGCAGTTACTCAGGGGAAGATACGCAGTATTTT. Protein product: CASSYSGEDTQYF. The rearrangement links TRBV5-6 to TRBJ2-3; tentatively, D is TRBD1 (6 bases). The V gene lost 5 bases and the J gene lost 5 bases, with 12 bases spanning the gap. This CDR3 is built from 13 residues. Germline assignment: CDR1 SGHDT and CDR2 YYEEEE. The variable domain in full, completed from reference TRBV5-6 and TRBJ2-3, reads DAGVTQSPTHLIKTRGQQVTLRCSPKSGHDTVSWYQQALGQGPQFIFQYYEEEERQRGNFPDRFSGHQFPNYSSELNVNALLLGDSALYLCASSYSGEDTQYFGPGTRLTVL.

J is TRBJ1-6 and V is TRBV13, with unresolved D. The V and J ends lost 3 bases and 9 bases respectively, with 9 bases between them. The CDR3 runs to 13 residues. CDR1 and CDR2 (germline): PRHDT, FYEKMQ (reference sequence). DNA for the CDR3: TGTGCCAGCAGCTTCGGCTACTTTTCACCCCTCCACTTT. This codes for CASSFGYFSPLHF.

This clone has just a few counts. V usage is TRBV14 and J usage is TRBJ2-7; D gene unclear. Per the germline V gene, CDR1 is SGHDN and CDR2 is FVKESK. V dropped 2 bases and J dropped 3 bases, with 17 bases sitting between them. This CDR3 comprises 16 residues. As DNA, the CDR3 is TGTGCCAGCAGCCAACCATTTGGGCTGGGCCTCTACGAGCAGTACTTC. It translates to CASSQPFGLGLYEQYF.

This sequence joins TRBV6-7 and TRBJ2-7; 7 bases are shared with TRBD1. TRBV6-7 is assigned to the ORF class and has an uncertain function. The junction had 3 bases not matched to a gene; V was cut back by 4 bases and J by 3 bases. The CDR3 spans 13 residues. The CDR3 coding sequence is TGTGCCAGCAGTTCGGCAGGGGGCTACGAGCAGTACTTC. Translating gives CASSSAGGYEQYF.

CDR3 sequence reads: CASSKPGQGLFELFF. The CDR3 region has the DNA TGTGCCAGCTCGAAGCCGGGACAGGGTCTGTTCGAGCTGTTTTTT. The chain is built from TRBV18 and TRBJ2-2, with 9 nucleotides matching TRBD1. Germline V gene lookup returns CDR1 KGHSH and CDR2 LQKENI. The CDR3 sequence is 15 residues long. V lost 6 bases, J lost 11 bases, and 13 bases stayed unmatched.

V is TRBV25-1 and J is TRBJ2-7, with D maybe TRBD1 (6 bases). The ends were cut back, 4 bases at V and 5 bases at J, with 15 bases in the middle. CDR1 and CDR2 (germline): MGHDK, SYGVNS. This CDR3 spans 14 amino acids. The CDR3 protein is CASSVTGTHNEQYF. CDR3 bases: TGTGCCAGCAGTGTCACCGGGACACATAACGAGCAGTACTTC.

This clone qualifies as medium-sized (0.01 to 0.1%). This chain links TRBV7-9 with TRBJ2-7; D may be TRBD1 or TRBD2 (5 bases each). The germline V gene has CDR1 SEHNR and CDR2 FQNEAQ (reference sequence). V was cut by 1 base and J by 3 bases, with 13 bases left in between. The CDR3 spans 15 residues. The CDR3, as DNA: TGTGCCAGCAGCTTAGACCCAGGGCGGGTCTACGAGCAGTACTTC. Protein: CASSLDPGRVYEQYF.

J is TRBJ1-1 and V is TRBV6-5, with a possible D match to TRBD1 (6 bases). V was clipped by 5 bases and J by 7 bases, with 11 bases between them. CDR3 length equals 12 residues. Germline V gene data show CDR1 as MNHEY and CDR2 as SVGAGI. The CDR3 reads CASSPGTLEAFF. Here the CDR3 DNA reads TGTGCCAGCAGTCCCGGGACACTTGAAGCTTTCTTT.

This chain connects TRBV7-9 to TRBJ1-2; TRBD1 matches at 9 bases. Germline V lookup: CDR1 SEHNR, CDR2 FQNEAQ (reference sequence). The CDR3 has 16 amino acids. Trimming took 5 bases from V and 3 from J; bases not matched to a gene: 10. CDR3 nucleotides: TGTGCCAGCAGCCCAGTGACCGGGACAGGGTACTATGGCTACACCTTC. The encoded protein is CASSPVTGTGYYGYTF.

V gene TRBV29-1 combines with J gene TRBJ2-7; D is unresolved. The CDR3 consists of 16 residues. V lost 4 bases, J lost 0 bases, and 19 bases lay in between. Germline V CDR1 and CDR2: SQVTM, ANQGSEA. The CDR3 sequence: CSVAGANSPSSYEQYF. As DNA, the CDR3 is TGCAGCGTTGCGGGTGCGAACTCTCCTAGCTCCTACGAGCAGTACTTC.

The chain uses TRBV30 and TRBJ1-1; D might be TRBD1 (5 bases). The V gene lost 3 bases and the J gene lost 7 bases, with 12 bases spanning the gap. This CDR3 is built from 12 residues. Germline CDR1 reads GTSNPN; CDR2 reads SVGIG (reference sequence). CDR3 sequence reads: CAWSLWTNEAFF. CDR3 nucleotide sequence: TGTGCCTGGAGCCTATGGACAAATGAAGCTTTCTTT.

This clone is labeled medium-sized. The V gene is TRBV7-9, the J gene TRBJ2-2; 8 bases fit TRBD2. Germline CDR1 and CDR2: SEHNR and FQNEAQ (reference sequence). This CDR3 comprises 16 residues. J was trimmed by 4 bases and V by 0 bases; bases with no gene match: 4. This CDR3 reads CASSLASGILTGELFF. The CDR3 region has the DNA TGTGCCAGCAGCTTAGCTAGCGGGATTCTCACCGGGGAGCTGTTTTTT.

The rearrangement links TRBV6-1 to TRBJ2-2; D is perhaps TRBD2 (6 bases). The germline V and J ends were trimmed by 7 bases and 3 bases, with 15 bases remaining between them. Germline-derived CDR1 and CDR2 are MNHNS and SASEGT. The CDR3 extends over 15 amino acids. The DNA of the CDR3 is TGTGCCAGCATCGAGGGAGTAGCGGACACCGGGGAGCTGTTTTTT. It encodes CASIEGVADTGELFF.

The gene calls are TRBV5-4 and TRBJ2-3; 10 bases align to TRBD2. The trim removed 4 bases at V and 4 bases at J, leaving 12 bases unmatched. The germline gives CDR1 SGHNT, CDR2 YYREEE (reference sequence). CDR3 length equals 17 residues. The CDR3 sequence is CASSQEKRGGPSDTQYF. The CDR3 DNA sequence: TGTGCCAGCAGCCAAGAAAAGCGGGGGGGCCCGTCAGATACGCAGTATTTT.

The chain uses TRBV6-4 and TRBJ2-2, with 9 nucleotides matching TRBD2. This CDR3 region has 15 residues. In germline, CDR1 is MRHNA, CDR2 SNTAGT. The trim removed 6 bases at V and 2 bases at J, leaving 4 bases unmatched. CDR3 bases: TGTGCCAGCAGCCAGACTAGCGGAAACACCGGGGAGCTGTTTTTT. Its protein is CASSQTSGNTGELFF.

The gene calls are TRBV29-1 and TRBJ2-5, with 9 bases that match TRBD1. This CDR3 has 14 amino acids. Germline V CDR1 and CDR2: SQVTM, ANQGSEA. V lost 7 bases to trimming and J lost 1 base; unmatched junction nucleotides: 7. CDR3 loop: CSAPEGQGQETQYF. The CDR3 DNA sequence: TGCAGCGCCCCGGAGGGACAGGGCCAAGAGACCCAGTACTTC.